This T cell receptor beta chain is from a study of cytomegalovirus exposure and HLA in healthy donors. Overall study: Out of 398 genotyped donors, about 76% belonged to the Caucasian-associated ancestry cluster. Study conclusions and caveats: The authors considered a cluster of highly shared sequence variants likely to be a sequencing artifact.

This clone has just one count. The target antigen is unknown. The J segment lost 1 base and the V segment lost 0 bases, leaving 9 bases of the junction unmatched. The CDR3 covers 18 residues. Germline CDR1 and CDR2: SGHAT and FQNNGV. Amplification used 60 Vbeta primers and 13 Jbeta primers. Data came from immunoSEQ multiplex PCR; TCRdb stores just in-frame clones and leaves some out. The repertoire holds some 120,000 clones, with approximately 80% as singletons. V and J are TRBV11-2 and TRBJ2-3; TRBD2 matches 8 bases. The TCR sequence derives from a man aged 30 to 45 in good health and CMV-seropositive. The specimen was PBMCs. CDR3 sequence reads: CASSLDHPTSGRTDTQYF. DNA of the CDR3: TGTGCCAGCAGCTTAGATCATCCTACTAGCGGCCGCACAGATACGCAGTATTTT.